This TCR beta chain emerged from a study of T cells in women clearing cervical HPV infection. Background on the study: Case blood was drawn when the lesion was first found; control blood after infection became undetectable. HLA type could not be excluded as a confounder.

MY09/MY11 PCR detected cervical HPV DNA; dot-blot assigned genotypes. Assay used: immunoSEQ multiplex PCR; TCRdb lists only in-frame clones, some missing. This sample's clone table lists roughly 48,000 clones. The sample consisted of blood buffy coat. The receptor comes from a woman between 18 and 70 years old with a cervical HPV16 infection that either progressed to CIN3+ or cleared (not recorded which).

This CDR3 is CASSRGTAFEAFF. The sequenced part of the CDR3 DNA is TGTGCCAGCAGCCGCGGGACAGCCTTTGAA. J is TRBJ1-1 and V is TRBV7-9, with 7 bases that match TRBD1. The read ends 3 residues early relative to the CDR3; the germline J gene fills the gap. Looked up from germline, CDR1 is SEHNR and CDR2 is FQNEAQ (reference sequence). This CDR3 contains 13 residues. With V trimmed by 5 bases and J by 7 bases, 7 bases remained unmatched.